These T cell receptor beta chains were read from a single sample in a study of response to subunit inactivated influenza vaccine. TCRdb reprocessed the RT-PCR reads via MiXCR and lists one record per CDR3 protein. The data show 600,000 to 850,000 distinct CDR3 sequences, with 12% to 15% seen just once and 7.5% to 9% held by the top ten. Sequencing was performed on PBMCs from blood, taken 14 to 15 days before vaccination. These receptors originate from a man aged 45-60 years who received an inactivated influenza vaccine. The CDR3 runs from the conserved cysteine through the conserved F or W.

J: TRBJ2-1; V: TRBV12-3/TRBV12-4; CDR3: CASSLWSGGPYNEQFF
J: TRBJ2-1; V: TRBV28; CDR3: CASSLSPGDEQFF
J: TRBJ1-2; V: TRBV20-1; CDR3: CSARDVKATNYGYTF
J: TRBJ2-2; V: TRBV6-2/TRBV6-3; CDR3: CASSHQETAASGELFF
J: TRBJ1-5; V: TRBV27; CDR3: CASSYTGAYSNQPQHF
J: TRBJ2-7; V: TRBV20-1; CDR3: CSARGSAGTGEQYF
J: TRBJ1-1; V: TRBV20-1; CDR3: CSARQTEAFF
J: TRBJ2-3; V: TRBV28; CDR3: CASSLPTTFGQITDTQYF
J: TRBJ2-3; V: TRBV7-8; CDR3: CASRQNSGTDTQYF
J: TRBJ2-3; V: TRBV20-1; CDR3: CSAKPRKLSTDTQYF
J: TRBJ2-1; V: TRBV5-1; CDR3: CASSLPQASPDNEQFF
J: TRBJ1-3; V: TRBV9; CDR3: CASSAQGTLTGNTIYF
J: TRBJ2-3; V: TRBV7-2; CDR3: CASSLTGASATDTQYF
J: TRBJ2-1; V: TRBV20-1; CDR3: CSAGTTGVVLASYNEQFF
J: TRBJ2-3; V: TRBV27; CDR3: CASSLSPGGRDTQYF
J: TRBJ1-1; V: TRBV7-9; CDR3: CASSPDRRSGEAFF
J: TRBJ2-7; V: TRBV24-1; CDR3: CATSDRNDRGAYEQYF
J: TRBJ2-7; V: TRBV20-1; CDR3: CSALVNGYEQYF
J: TRBJ1-3; V: TRBV7-8; CDR3: CASSLEAAGAGNTIYF
J: TRBJ2-5; V: TRBV24-1; CDR3: CATSDSPGQGLETQYF
J: TRBJ1-5; V: TRBV28; CDR3: CASSFRVYNQPQHF
J: TRBJ2-1; V: TRBV4-3; CDR3: CASSPGIIGGQFF